The clone carrying this T cell receptor beta chain has at least ten counts. The antigen is unknown. One entry per CDR3 protein results from TCRdb running MiXCR on the 5' RACE reads. The table has under 300,000 distinct CDR3 sequences, 7% to 10% seen once. The sample comes from a study of T-cell memory formation after mild COVID-19. Study-level results: Clones contracting across day 15 to 85 had a balanced CD4/CD8 profile; later expanding clones leaned CD4+.

CDR3 size: 20 residues. Losses at the gene ends were 4 bases for V and 3 bases for J; bases not matched to a gene: 19. Germline loops: CDR1 MGHRA, CDR2 YSYEKL. The chain links TRBV4-1 to TRBJ2-4; 9 bases fit TRBD1. The specimen was PBMCs or a T cell subset sorted from them (not recorded which). The source is a man aged 18 to 30 who had mild COVID-19 (a few samples of this study predate the infection). Cell type and time point are not known. CDR3 DNA sequence: TGCGCCAGCAGCCGGATGGAGGGGACAGGGTACCCGTTAGGCAAAAACATTCAGTACTTC. Translation: CASSRMEGTGYPLGKNIQYF.